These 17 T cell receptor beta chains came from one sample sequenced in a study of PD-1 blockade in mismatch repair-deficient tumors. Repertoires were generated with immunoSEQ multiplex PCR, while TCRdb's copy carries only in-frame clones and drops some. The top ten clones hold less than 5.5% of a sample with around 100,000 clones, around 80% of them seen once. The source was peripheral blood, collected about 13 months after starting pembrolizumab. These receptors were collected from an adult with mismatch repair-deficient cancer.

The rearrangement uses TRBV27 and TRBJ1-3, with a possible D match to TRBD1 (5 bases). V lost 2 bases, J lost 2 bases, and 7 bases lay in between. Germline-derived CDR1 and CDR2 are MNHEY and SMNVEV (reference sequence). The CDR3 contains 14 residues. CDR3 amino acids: CASSLGGAGNTIYF. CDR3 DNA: TGTGCCAGCAGTTTAGGAGGGGCTGGAAACACCATATATTTT.

CDR3 DNA: TGTGCCAGCAGTTTATCCGGGGGAAGCAACACTGAAGCTTTCTTT. Translating it yields CASSLSGGSNTEAFF. The chain links TRBV27 to TRBJ1-1; D might be TRBD1 (5 bases). This CDR3 has 15 residues. From germline, CDR1 is MNHEY and CDR2 SMNVEV (reference sequence). The germline V and J ends were trimmed by 0 bases and 2 bases, with 10 bases remaining between them.

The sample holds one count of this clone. CDR3 protein: CASSLAAGGENGYTF. As DNA, the CDR3 is TGTGCCAGCAGCTTAGCCGCAGGGGGCGAGAATGGCTACACCTTC. This chain links TRBV7-9 with TRBJ1-2; TRBD1 agrees at 8 bases. The J segment lost 6 bases and the V segment lost 0 bases, leaving 6 bases of the junction unmatched. Germline V lookup: CDR1 SEHNR, CDR2 FQNEAQ (reference sequence). The CDR3 is 15 amino acids.

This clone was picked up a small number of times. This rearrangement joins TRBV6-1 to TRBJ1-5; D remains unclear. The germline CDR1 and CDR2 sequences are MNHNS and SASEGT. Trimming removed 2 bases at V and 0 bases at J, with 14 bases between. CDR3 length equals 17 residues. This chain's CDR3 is CASSENSGGYSNQPQHF. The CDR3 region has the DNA TGTGCCAGCAGTGAAAATAGCGGCGGGTATAGCAATCAGCCCCAGCATTTT.

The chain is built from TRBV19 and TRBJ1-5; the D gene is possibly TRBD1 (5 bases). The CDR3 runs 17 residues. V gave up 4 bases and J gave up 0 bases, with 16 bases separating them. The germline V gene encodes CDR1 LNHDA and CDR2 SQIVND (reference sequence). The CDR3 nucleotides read TGTGCCAGTAGTACCCGCGGGGGGGATTATAGCAATCAGCCCCAGCATTTT. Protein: CASSTRGGDYSNQPQHF. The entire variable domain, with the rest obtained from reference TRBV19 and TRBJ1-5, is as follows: DGGITQSPKYLFRKEGQNVTLSCEQNLNHDAMYWYRQDPGQGLRLIYYSQIVNDFQKGDIAEGYSVSREKKESFPLTVTSAQKNPTAFYLCASSTRGGDYSNQPQHFGDGTRLSIL.

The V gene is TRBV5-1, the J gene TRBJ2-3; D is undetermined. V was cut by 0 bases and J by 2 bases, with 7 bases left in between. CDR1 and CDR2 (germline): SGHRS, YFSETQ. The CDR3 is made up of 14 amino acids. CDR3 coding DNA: TGCGCCAGCAGCTTGGTTTCCGACACAGATACGCAGTATTTT. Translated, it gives CASSLVSDTDTQYF.

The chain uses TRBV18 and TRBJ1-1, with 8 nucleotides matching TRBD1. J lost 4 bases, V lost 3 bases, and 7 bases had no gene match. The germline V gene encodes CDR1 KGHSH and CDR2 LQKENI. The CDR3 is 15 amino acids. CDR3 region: CASSPQGARVTEAFF. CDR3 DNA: TGTGCCAGCTCACCCCAGGGGGCAAGAGTCACTGAAGCTTTCTTT.

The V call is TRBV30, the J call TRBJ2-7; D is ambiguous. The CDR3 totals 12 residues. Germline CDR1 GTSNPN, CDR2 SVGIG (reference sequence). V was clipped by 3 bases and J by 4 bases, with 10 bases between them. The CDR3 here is CAWRVFGYEQYF. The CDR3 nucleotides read TGTGCCTGGAGGGTTTTTGGGTACGAGCAGTACTTC.

This chain's CDR3 is CAWYDRGKSGYTF. CDR3 in DNA: TGTGCCTGGTACGACAGGGGGAAGTCTGGCTACACCTTC. The chain couples TRBV30 to TRBJ1-2, with 9 bases identical to TRBD1. Trimming removed 5 bases from V and 7 bases from J; junction bases left unmatched: 8. The length of the CDR3 is 13 residues. From germline, CDR1 is GTSNPN and CDR2 SVGIG (reference sequence).

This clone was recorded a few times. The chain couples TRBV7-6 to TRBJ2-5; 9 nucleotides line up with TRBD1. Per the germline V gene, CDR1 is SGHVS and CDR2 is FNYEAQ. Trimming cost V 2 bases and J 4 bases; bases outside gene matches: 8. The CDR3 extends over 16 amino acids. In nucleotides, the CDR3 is TGTGCCAGCAGCTTAAAGGGGACAGGGAAGGGAGAGACCCAGTACTTC. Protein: CASSLKGTGKGETQYF.

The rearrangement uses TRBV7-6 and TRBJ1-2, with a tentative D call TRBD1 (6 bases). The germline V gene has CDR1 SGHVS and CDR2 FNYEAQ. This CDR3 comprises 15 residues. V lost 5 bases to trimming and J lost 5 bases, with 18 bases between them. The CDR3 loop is CASSPSGQPYYGYTF. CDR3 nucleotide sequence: TGTGCCAGCAGCCCCTCCGGACAGCCCTATTATGGCTACACCTTC.

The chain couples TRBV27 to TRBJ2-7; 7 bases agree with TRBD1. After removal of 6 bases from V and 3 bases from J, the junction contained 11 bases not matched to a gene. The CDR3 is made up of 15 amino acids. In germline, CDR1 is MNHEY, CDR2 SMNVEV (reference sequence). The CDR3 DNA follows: TGTGCCAGCAGCTTGTCCGGGACAGAGTACTACGAGCAGTACTTC. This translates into CASSLSGTEYYEQYF.

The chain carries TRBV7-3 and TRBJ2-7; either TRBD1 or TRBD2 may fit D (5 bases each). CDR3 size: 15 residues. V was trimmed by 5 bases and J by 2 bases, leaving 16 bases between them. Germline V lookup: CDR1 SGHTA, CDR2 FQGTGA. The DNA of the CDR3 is TGTGCCAGCAGCCCCAGAGGGGATCTCGCCTACGAGCAGTACTTC. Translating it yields CASSPRGDLAYEQYF.

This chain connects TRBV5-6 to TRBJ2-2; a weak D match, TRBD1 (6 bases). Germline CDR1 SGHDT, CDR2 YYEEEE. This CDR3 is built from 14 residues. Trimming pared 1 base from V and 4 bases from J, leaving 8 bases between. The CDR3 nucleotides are TGTGCCAGCAGCTTGCAAGGGGGCACCGGGGAGCTGTTTTTT. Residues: CASSLQGGTGELFF.

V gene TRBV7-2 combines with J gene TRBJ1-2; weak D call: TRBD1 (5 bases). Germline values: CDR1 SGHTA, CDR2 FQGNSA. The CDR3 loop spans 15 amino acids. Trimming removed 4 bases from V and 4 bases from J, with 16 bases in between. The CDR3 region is CASSSHDSSIYGYTF. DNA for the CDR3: TGTGCCAGCAGCTCTCATGACAGTAGCATCTATGGCTACACCTTC.

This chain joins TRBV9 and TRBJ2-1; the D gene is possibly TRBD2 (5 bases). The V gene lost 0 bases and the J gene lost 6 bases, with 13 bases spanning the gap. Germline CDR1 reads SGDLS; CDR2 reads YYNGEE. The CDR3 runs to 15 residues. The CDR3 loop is CASSVAGIPGNEQFF. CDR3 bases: TGTGCCAGCAGCGTAGCGGGAATTCCAGGCAATGAGCAGTTCTTC.

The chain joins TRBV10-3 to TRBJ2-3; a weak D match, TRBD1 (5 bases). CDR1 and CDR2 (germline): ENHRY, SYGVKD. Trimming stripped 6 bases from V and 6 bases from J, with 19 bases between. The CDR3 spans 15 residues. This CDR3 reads CAIRTGPDTADTQYF. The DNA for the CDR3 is TGTGCCATCAGGACTGGACCGGACACGGCCGATACGCAGTATTTT.